What follows are 17 T cell receptor beta chains derived from one specimen sequenced in a study of T cell repertoires in cytomegalovirus infection. Antigen specificity for these receptors is unknown. TCRdb reprocessed the reads with MiXCR, giving one entry per CDR3 protein. The sample lists hundreds of thousands of distinct CDR3 sequences, around 35% occurring once. The input for sequencing was cultured PBMCs, taken from culture after CMV antigen stimulation. Every receptor here comes from a human donor in good health (CMV status not recorded). Some clones in this sample may be carry-over from other donors' samples.

This clonotype turned up a few times. The rearrangement joins TRBV6-5 to TRBJ2-3; D possibly corresponds to TRBD1 (6 bases). The CDR3 consists of 14 residues. Germline V gene data show CDR1 as MNHEY and CDR2 as SVGAGI. V was clipped by 6 bases and J by 1 base, with 11 bases between them. The CDR3 DNA is TGTGCCAGCAGCCGTAGGACAGGCACAGATACGCAGTATTTT. The encoded protein is CASSRRTGTDTQYF.

This chain uses TRBV30 with TRBJ1-1; D unclear. Trimming took 2 bases from V and 6 from J, leaving 16 bases between them. Germline V gene data show CDR1 as GTSNPN and CDR2 as SVGIG (reference sequence). The CDR3 has 14 residues. CDR3 bases: TGTGCCTGGAGTCTGAGTGGGTTAGTAGCTGAAGCTTTCTTT. Its protein product is CAWSLSGLVAEAFF.

This clonotype showed up many times. The V and J genes are TRBV7-2 and TRBJ2-7, with 11 nucleotides matching TRBD2. Germline-derived CDR1 and CDR2 are SGHTA and FQGNSA. The CDR3 runs to 15 residues. Trimming removed 6 bases from V and 2 bases from J; junction bases left unmatched: 6. The chain's CDR3 is CASSAGLAGPYEQYF. The CDR3 DNA reads as TGTGCCAGCAGTGCCGGACTAGCGGGTCCCTACGAGCAGTACTTC.

The CDR3 sequence is CASSWGSRQLSGANVLTF. CDR3 coding DNA: TGCGCCAGCAGCTGGGGCTCCCGACAGCTCTCTGGGGCCAACGTCCTGACTTTC. The chain combines TRBV5-1 with TRBJ2-6, with TRBD1 as a possible D gene (5 bases). Trimming removed 3 bases from V and 0 bases from J, with 16 bases in between. Germline CDR1 is SGHRS and CDR2 is YFSETQ. This CDR3 spans 18 amino acids.

In this sample, this clonotype turned up a few times. The genes are TRBV7-9 and TRBJ2-3, with D possibly being TRBD2 (5 bases). V lost 2 bases and J lost 9, with 9 bases in between. Germline V lookup: CDR1 SEHNR, CDR2 FQNEAQ (reference sequence). The CDR3 is made up of 12 amino acids. CDR3: CASSLTRLTQYF. The DNA of the CDR3 is TGTGCCAGCAGCTTAACTAGACTGACGCAGTATTTT.

This clonotype occurred a few times. V and J are TRBV5-6 and TRBJ1-5; TRBD1 agrees at 11 bases. The CDR3 length is 17 residues. Losses at the gene ends were 4 bases for V and 6 bases for J; bases not matched to a gene: 12. CDR1 and CDR2 from the germline V gene are SGHDT and YYEEEE. The CDR3 nucleotides read TGTGCCAGCAGCCTCCAGGCTGGACAGGGGGCCATTCAGCCCCAGCATTTT. It is translated as CASSLQAGQGAIQPQHF.

This clonotype turned up a few times. The chain employs TRBV5-8 and TRBJ2-1; 9 bases match TRBD2. The V gene end was trimmed by 7 bases and the J gene end by 2 bases; junction bases not matched to a gene: 4. Germline CDR1 is SGHTS and CDR2 is YDEGEE. The CDR3 covers 14 residues. As DNA, the CDR3 is TGTGCCAGCGACGCGGGAGGGGCCTACAATGAGCAGTTCTTC. Its translation: CASDAGGAYNEQFF.

In its sample, this clonotype was seen many times. The V gene is TRBV12-3 or TRBV12-4, the J gene TRBJ2-3, with 12 nucleotides matching TRBD2. The CDR3 runs to 16 residues. Trimming cost V 5 bases and J 1 base; bases outside gene matches: 4. CDR3 coding DNA: TGTGCCAGCAGTCCCCGGACTAGCGGGGGCACAGATACGCAGTATTTT. It codes for CASSPRTSGGTDTQYF.

The CDR3 DNA is TGCGCCAGCAGCCGTATCGAGGCCAATGAGCAGTTCTTC. Its translation: CASSRIEANEQFF. The rearrangement uses TRBV4-1 and TRBJ2-1; no definite D call. CDR1 MGHRA and CDR2 YSYEKL come from the germline V gene. V was clipped by 4 bases and J by 6 bases, with 10 bases between them. CDR3 length equals 13 residues.

This clonotype has only a few counts. The chain is built from TRBV6-2 or TRBV6-3 and TRBJ2-2; tentatively, D is TRBD2 (6 bases). CDR1 and CDR2 (germline): MNHEY, SVGEGT. Trimming left V 4 bases short and J 1 base short, with 10 bases between. CDR3 length equals 15 residues. CDR3 residues: CASSLLAQNTGELFF. The CDR3 DNA reads TGTGCCAGCAGTTTACTAGCCCAGAACACCGGGGAGCTGTTTTTT.

In its sample, this clonotype was seen a few times. The rearrangement joins TRBV7-9 to TRBJ1-1, with 8 positions matching TRBD1. Germline assignment: CDR1 SEHNR and CDR2 FQNEAQ (reference sequence). After removal of 8 bases from V and 5 bases from J, the junction contained 13 bases not matched to a gene. The CDR3 extends over 15 amino acids. CDR3 coding DNA: TGTGCCAGCGCCCAACCGGACAGGGAGGAAACTGAAGCTTTCTTT. Translation: CASAQPDREETEAFF.

The genes are TRBV7-6 and TRBJ2-1, with 9 bases aligning to TRBD2. CDR1 is SGHVS, CDR2 FNYEAQ, per germline. The CDR3 covers 15 residues. V shed 0 bases and J 9 bases; nucleotides not matched to a gene: 6. The CDR3 reads CASSLAGSGSTEQFF. As DNA, the CDR3 is TGTGCCAGCAGCTTAGCGGGTAGCGGGAGCACTGAGCAGTTCTTC. The complete variable domain, with remaining parts taken from reference TRBV7-6 and TRBJ2-1, reads GAGVSQSPRYKVTKRGQDVALRCDPISGHVSLYWYRQALGQGPEFLTYFNYEAQQDKSGLPNDRFSAERPEGSISTLTIQRTEQRDSAMYRCASSLAGSGSTEQFFGPGTRLTVL.

CDR3 coding DNA: TGTGCCAGCAGCTTAGGTGGCAGTAAACAAGAGACCCAGTACTTC. It codes for CASSLGGSKQETQYF. This chain joins TRBV7-9 and TRBJ2-5; unclear D gene. Trimming removed 1 base from V and 2 bases from J, with 11 bases in between. Germline V CDR1 and CDR2: SEHNR, FQNEAQ (reference sequence). The CDR3 consists of 15 residues.

The chain links TRBV6-1 to TRBJ2-3; TRBD2 agrees at 12 bases. Trimming at V came to 5 bases and at J to 0 bases, leaving 6 bases not matched to a gene. The CDR3 loop spans 17 amino acids. In germline, CDR1 is MNHNS, CDR2 SASEGT. CDR3 in amino acids: CASSPWTSGVSTDTQYF. Here the CDR3 DNA reads TGTGCCAGCAGTCCTTGGACTAGCGGGGTTAGCACAGATACGCAGTATTTT.

The gene calls are TRBV6-6 and TRBJ1-1; D not certain. The germline V gene has CDR1 MNHNY and CDR2 SVGAGI (reference sequence). The CDR3 is 18 residues long. Trimming pared 0 bases from V and 0 bases from J, leaving 17 bases between. The CDR3 is CASSYSFARVQLNTEAFF. CDR3 nucleotides: TGTGCCAGCAGTTACTCGTTTGCTAGGGTACAATTGAACACTGAAGCTTTCTTT.

This clonotype occurred a few times. The chain links TRBV6-2 or TRBV6-3 to TRBJ1-2; tentatively, D is TRBD1 (5 bases). Looked up from germline, CDR1 is MNHEY and CDR2 is SVGEGT. Trimming shortened V by 6 bases and J by 0 bases, and 8 bases separated the two germline ends. The CDR3 consists of 13 residues. CDR3 coding DNA: TGTGCCAGCAGACTGACAGCTAACTATGGCTACACCTTC. This gives the protein CASRLTANYGYTF.

The chain couples TRBV2 to TRBJ1-2; TRBD1 matches 8 bases. Germline V CDR1 and CDR2: SNHLY, FYNNEI. The CDR3 has 13 residues. V dropped 6 bases and J dropped 4; count of bases not matched to a gene: 4. CDR3 nucleotides: TGTGCCAGCAGAGACAGGGGAGTCTATGGCTACACCTTC. Translation: CASRDRGVYGYTF.